This T cell receptor beta chain came from a study of blood T cell repertoires in COVID-19. The assay was immunoSEQ multiplex PCR, and TCRdb's table has in-frame clones only and misses some. The table has about 81,000 clones, about four fifths seen once. Germline V gene lookup returns CDR1 SGHTA and CDR2 FQGNSA. CDR3 length: 15 residues. The V and J ends lost 0 bases and 3 bases respectively, with 11 bases between them. The TCR was taken from a man aged 55 to 70 with acute or convalescent COVID-19. Sequenced input: peripheral blood. The V call is TRBV7-2, the J call TRBJ1-1, with D tentatively TRBD1 (5 bases). CDR3 protein: CASSLAQGGDTEAFF. CDR3 DNA: TGTGCCAGCAGCTTAGCGCAGGGCGGAGACACTGAAGCTTTCTTT.